These 28 T cell receptor beta chains were sequenced from one sample in a study of blood T cell repertoires in COVID-19. Repertoires were generated with immunoSEQ multiplex PCR, while TCRdb's copy carries only in-frame clones and drops some. The sample contains 14,000 or so clones, 75% to 90% of which appear only once. Sequenced input: peripheral blood. These receptors all come from a man aged 50 to 59 with active COVID-19.

This clone came up a few times. The rearrangement joins TRBV19 to TRBJ2-7; TRBD1 agrees at 8 bases. The V and J ends lost 5 bases and 3 bases, in that order; junction bases with no gene match: 3. This CDR3 has 13 residues. Germline lookup yields CDR1 LNHDA and CDR2 SQIVND (reference sequence). CDR3 nucleotides: TGTGCCAGTAGTCCTGGGACAGGCTACGAGCAGTACTTC. The encoded protein is CASSPGTGYEQYF.

The V and J genes are TRBV29-1 and TRBJ2-1; tentative D call: TRBD2 (5 bases). CDR1 SQVTM and CDR2 ANQGSEA come from the germline V gene. Trimming removed 1 base at V and 0 bases at J, with 16 bases between. The CDR3 is made up of 17 amino acids. Written as DNA, the CDR3 is TGCAGCGTTGAAGGTAGCGATTTCTCCTACTCCTACAATGAGCAGTTCTTC. Protein: CSVEGSDFSYSYNEQFF.

This sequence joins TRBV21-1 and TRBJ2-7; the table's D call of TRBD2 was not tested on the DNA. TRBV21-1 is a known pseudogene. The CDR3 contains 15 residues. The CDR3 nucleotides are TGTGCCAGTACGCCAACGGAGGGGGGGTGGGACGAGCAGTACTTC. Translated: CASTPTEGGWDEQYF.

The chain uses TRBV28 and TRBJ2-4; 7 bases match TRBD1. V trimming: 3 bases; J trimming: 0 bases; junction bases outside the gene matches: 17. The CDR3 sequence is 20 residues long. Germline V lookup: CDR1 MDHEN, CDR2 SYDVKM. The DNA of the CDR3 is TGTGCCAGCAGTTTCTATTTCGGACAGGCGTCACTTCTAGCCAAAAACATTCAGTACTTC. This codes for CASSFYFGQASLLAKNIQYF.

V and J are TRBV4-3 and TRBJ2-7; D is ambiguous. Deletions cut 1 base from V and 0 bases from J, with 16 bases between. This CDR3 has 17 amino acids. Per germline, CDR1 LGHNA and CDR2 YSLEER. The CDR3 region is CASSQALQTVRSYEQYF. In DNA form, the CDR3 reads TGCGCCAGCAGCCAAGCCCTCCAAACGGTTCGCTCCTACGAGCAGTACTTC.

The V call is TRBV21-1, the J call TRBJ1-2; the D call in the table, TRBD1, was not verified against the DNA. TRBV21-1 is a pseudogene segment. The CDR3 covers 15 residues. The CDR3 DNA sequence: TGTGCCAGCAGCAAATTTTTAGACAGGGTGAGGGGCTACACCTTC. Protein product: CASSKFLDRVRGYTF.

The chain employs TRBV4-2 and TRBJ2-5; 9 bases are shared with TRBD1. Unmatched junction bases numbered 10, after V lost 6 bases and J lost 2 bases. The V gene's germline CDR1 is LGHNA and CDR2 YNFKEQ. This CDR3 has 16 amino acids. The CDR3 region is CASRATGTGLQETQYF. CDR3 sequence (DNA): TGTGCCAGCAGAGCAACCGGGACAGGGTTACAAGAGACCCAGTACTTC.

CDR3: CATSDPSTAGTDTQYF. As DNA, the CDR3 is TGTGCCACCAGTGATCCCTCAACGGCGGGCACAGATACGCAGTATTTT. The chain uses TRBV24-1 and TRBJ2-3; D gene unclear. The CDR3 has 16 amino acids. CDR1 is KGHDR, CDR2 SFDVKD, per germline. Trimming took 3 bases from V and 1 from J, leaving 13 bases between them.

The V and J genes are TRBV4-1 and TRBJ2-4, with D possibly being TRBD2 (6 bases). Trimming shortened V by 5 bases and J by 8 bases, and 16 bases separated the two germline ends. Looked up from germline, CDR1 is MGHRA and CDR2 is YSYEKL. The CDR3 runs to 14 residues. The CDR3 DNA reads TGCGCCAGCAGCGTTCAGGGAGGAAAAGACATTCAGTACTTC. Encoded protein: CASSVQGGKDIQYF.

The rearrangement joins TRBV7-3 to TRBJ2-7; 10 nucleotides align to TRBD1. This CDR3 has 17 amino acids. The V segment lost 5 bases and the J segment 6 bases; nucleotides outside the gene matches: 16. Germline V lookup: CDR1 SGHTA, CDR2 FQGTGA. DNA of the CDR3: TGTGCCAGCAGCCGACTCCCCCCGGGACAGGGGCCCTCCGAGCAGTACTTC. As protein: CASSRLPPGQGPSEQYF.

This clone has only one observation. The chain uses TRBV12-3 or TRBV12-4 and TRBJ2-2, with TRBD2 as a possible D gene (5 bases). With 5 bases removed from V and 8 bases from J, the gap between germline ends came to 9 bases. The CDR3 totals 12 residues. The CDR3 protein is CASSTSSGELFF. CDR3 DNA sequence: TGTGCCAGCAGTACTAGTTCGGGGGAGCTGTTTTTT.

The gene calls are TRBV7-2 and TRBJ2-7; possibly TRBD1 for D (6 bases). The germline gives CDR1 SGHTA, CDR2 FQGNSA. The CDR3 runs 15 residues. V lost 0 bases and J lost 3, with 12 bases in between. CDR3 in amino acids: CASSLAQGQGYEQYF. CDR3 DNA: TGTGCCAGCAGCTTAGCCCAGGGGCAAGGCTACGAGCAGTACTTC.

This rearrangement joins TRBV27 to TRBJ2-1, with TRBD2 matching over 8 bases. From germline, CDR1 is MNHEY and CDR2 SMNVEV (reference sequence). With V trimmed by 2 bases and J by 5 bases, 2 bases remained unmatched. CDR3 length equals 14 residues. The CDR3: CASSLGLADNEQFF. CDR3 nucleotides: TGTGCCAGCAGTTTAGGACTAGCAGACAATGAGCAGTTCTTC.

The V and J genes are TRBV11-2 and TRBJ1-1; D is unresolved. The CDR3 has 13 residues. The germline V and J ends were trimmed by 1 base and 0 bases, with 3 bases remaining between them. Germline-derived CDR1 and CDR2 are SGHAT and FQNNGV. The CDR3 DNA sequence: TGTGCCAGCAGCTTAGCTATGAACACTGAAGCTTTCTTT. This gives the protein CASSLAMNTEAFF.

V is TRBV24-1 and J is TRBJ1-5, with 7 bases that match TRBD1. The CDR3 is 16 residues long. After removal of 5 bases from V and 1 base from J, the junction contained 7 bases not matched to a gene. The germline V gene encodes CDR1 KGHDR and CDR2 SFDVKD. DNA of the CDR3: TGTGCCACCAGTGGTGCGACAGGGAGGAGCAATCAGCCCCAGCATTTT. Encoded protein: CATSGATGRSNQPQHF.

This chain joins TRBV4-2 and TRBJ2-4, with a weak D call TRBD2 (5 bases). The CDR3 has 17 residues. CDR1 is LGHNA, CDR2 YNFKEQ, per germline. V was clipped by 0 bases and J by 7 bases, with 19 bases between them. CDR3 amino acids: CASSQELGAVGMNIQYF. The CDR3 nucleotides are TGTGCCAGCAGCCAAGAGTTGGGAGCGGTAGGGATGAACATTCAGTACTTC.

The rearrangement links TRBV11-2 to TRBJ2-7, with 7 bases fitting TRBD2. The CDR3 runs to 15 residues. Germline CDR1 and CDR2: SGHAT and FQNNGV. The V gene end was trimmed by 5 bases and the J gene end by 4 bases; junction bases not matched to a gene: 11. CDR3 loop: CASSPTAAGRYEQYF. The DNA of the CDR3 is TGTGCCAGCAGCCCGACGGCTGCCGGGAGGTACGAGCAGTACTTC.

V and J are TRBV5-1 and TRBJ2-7; D might be TRBD2 (5 bases). The CDR3 sequence is 14 residues long. CDR1 and CDR2 (germline): SGHRS, YFSETQ. Trimming took 2 bases from V and 9 from J, leaving 18 bases between them. CDR3 in DNA: TGCGCCAGCAGCTTCGAAGGGCGTCAGGACTCGCAGTACTTC. Protein product: CASSFEGRQDSQYF. The full variable domain, its missing parts supplied by reference TRBV5-1 and TRBJ2-7, is KAGVTQTPRYLIKTRGQQVTLSCSPISGHRSVSWYQQTPGQGLQFLFEYFSETQRNKGNFPGRFSGRQFSNSRSEMNVSTLELGDSALYLCASSFEGRQDSQYFGPGTRLTVT.

This chain joins TRBV6-1 and TRBJ1-5; 8 bases fit TRBD1. The CDR3 is made up of 15 amino acids. Trimming removed 2 bases from V and 7 bases from J; junction bases left unmatched: 7. The V gene's germline CDR1 is MNHNS and CDR2 SASEGT. The CDR3 protein is CASSEHRGVGQPQHF. Here the CDR3 DNA reads TGTGCCAGCAGTGAACACAGGGGGGTTGGACAGCCCCAGCATTTT.

V usage is TRBV5-1 and J usage is TRBJ1-1; tentative D call: TRBD1 (5 bases). V was clipped by 3 bases and J by 4 bases, with 10 bases between them. The CDR3 length is 13 residues. CDR1 SGHRS and CDR2 YFSETQ come from the germline V gene. CDR3 coding DNA: TGCGCCAGCAGCTGGGGGGAGGGCACTGAAGCTTTCTTT. This gives the protein CASSWGEGTEAFF.

The chain couples TRBV5-5 to TRBJ1-2; 8 bases match TRBD1. The CDR3 sequence is 14 residues long. J gave up 8 bases and V 1 base, and 7 bases lay outside the gene matches. The germline CDR1 and CDR2 sequences are SGHKS and YYEKEE (reference sequence). The CDR3 DNA reads TGTGCCAGCAGCTTGTCGCAGGGGGCGACGGGCTACACCTTC. Translation gives CASSLSQGATGYTF.

The chain joins TRBV28 to TRBJ1-6; 7 bases fit TRBD1. V lost 3 bases to trimming and J lost 9 bases; unmatched junction nucleotides: 8. The CDR3 consists of 15 residues. Looked up from germline, CDR1 is MDHEN and CDR2 is SYDVKM. The CDR3 DNA follows: TGTGCCAGCAGTTTTGACAGGGCGAGGGGTTCACCCCTCCACTTT. Residues: CASSFDRARGSPLHF.

This clone has a handful of counts. The chain has TRBV12-3 or TRBV12-4 and TRBJ1-2; a weak D match, TRBD1 (5 bases). The V gene lost 3 bases and the J gene lost 3 bases, with 8 bases spanning the gap. The CDR3 sequence is 13 residues long. In DNA, the CDR3 is TGTGCCAGCAGTTTCACAGGCGACTATGGCTACACCTTC. Its protein is CASSFTGDYGYTF.

The DNA for the CDR3 is TGTGCCAGCAGTCCTCCCCTCCTTATCGGGATTGCTGAAGCTTTCTTT. This translates into CASSPPLLIGIAEAFF. The V gene is TRBV27, the J gene TRBJ1-1; D gene ambiguous. V was cut by 5 bases and J by 6 bases, with 22 bases left in between. In germline, CDR1 is MNHEY, CDR2 SMNVEV (reference sequence). This CDR3 contains 16 residues.

The chain recombines TRBV5-1 with TRBJ1-1; D is possibly TRBD1 (6 bases). The germline V gene has CDR1 SGHRS and CDR2 YFSETQ. Trimming stripped 1 base from V and 0 bases from J, with 19 bases between. There are 18 residues in the CDR3. As DNA, the CDR3 is TGCGCCAGCAGCTTGCTGCCTTTGGGGGCGCGGTTGAACACTGAAGCTTTCTTT. Translated, it gives CASSLLPLGARLNTEAFF.

The V call is TRBV28, the J call TRBJ2-1; weak D call: TRBD2 (6 bases). The CDR3 covers 16 residues. The V end was cut by 4 bases, the J end by 9 bases, with 22 bases between. Germline loops: CDR1 MDHEN, CDR2 SYDVKM. CDR3: CASSSEAGFTVGEQFF. CDR3 in DNA: TGTGCCAGCAGTTCCGAAGCGGGTTTCACGGTGGGTGAGCAGTTCTTC.

This clone came up a few times. The chain recombines TRBV3-1 (or the pseudogene TRBV3-2) with TRBJ1-2, with a possible D match to TRBD1 (6 bases). The CDR3 contains 16 residues. Trimming took 6 bases from V and 0 from J, leaving 17 bases between them. Germline V CDR1 and CDR2: LGHDT, YNNKEL (reference sequence). This CDR3 reads CASSWTAKPSNYGYTF. Written as DNA, the CDR3 is TGTGCCAGCAGTTGGACAGCAAAACCATCTAACTATGGCTACACCTTC.

This sequence joins TRBV3-1 (or the pseudogene TRBV3-2) and TRBJ2-3; D unclear. From germline, CDR1 is LGHDT and CDR2 YNNKEL (reference sequence). The CDR3 loop spans 13 amino acids. V lost 0 bases and J 6 bases, leaving 7 bases between the germline ends. The CDR3 DNA is TGTGCCAGCAGCCAAGATCGCGGTGATACGCAGTATTTT. This encodes CASSQDRGDTQYF.